The present T cell receptor beta chain was sequenced within a study of Ad26.COV2.S vaccination and SARS-CoV-2 variants listed by TCRdb under 2021. Some background on the complete study: Vaccine-arm donors were drawn from COV1001, a multicentre, randomized, double-blind, placebo-controlled phase I-IIa trial of Ad26.COV2.S in healthy adults. Ad26.COV2.S was administered intramuscularly at a dose of 5x10^10 or 1x10^11 viral particles, either as one shot or as two shots given 56 days apart. TCRbeta repertoire sequencing was used to assess the specificity and breadth of SARS-CoV-2-reactive T cell receptors after Ad26.COV2.S vaccination. A total of 32 samples were included in the TCR-sequenced set, comprising roughly 20 Ad26.COV2.S vaccine recipients, 5 placebo recipients and 8 SARS-CoV-2 convalescent individuals. Trial participants were randomized into five groups of five, in which low-dose or high-dose Ad26.COV2.S was given once or twice, or placebo was given on both occasions. Investigators did not know the trial group allocation while performing experiments and assessing outcomes. The study at large found these results: The authors noted that total T cell responses may have been underestimated by the TCR breadth and depth analyses. After vaccination, substantial breadth of spike-specific CD8+ and CD4+ T cell responses was reported. Spike-specific TCR breadth was higher in Ad26.COV2.S recipients than in placebo recipients (P = 0.0014). Vaccine and placebo recipients had similar non-spike TCR breadth, a finding consistent with the vaccine containing only spike. Comparing responses between vaccine doses or regimens was not something the study was powered to do.

According to the study, the label for this sample's treatment or condition signals: around 19 received Ad26.COV2.S at low or high dose, single or two shots; several received placebo; per-sample allocation not given. For vaccine and placebo recipients, repertoires were sequenced using samples collected on day 63 after the first injection. Cohort 1b enrolled about 25 adults aged 18-55 years at a single site in Boston, USA, between 29 July and 7 August 2020. As a vaccine, Ad26.COV2.S was a replication-incompetent adenovirus type 26 vector that expressed a prefusion-stabilized SARS-CoV-2 spike protein derived from the original Wuhan strain. The CDR3, from cysteine to phenylalanine, totals 16 residues. Only CDR3 DNA remains: 48 bases, in frame from the first base. Trimming at the junction amounts to 0 bases on V and 1 base on J, and the germline ends lie 12 bases apart. From a lookup of the germline V gene, CDR1 and CDR2 are LGHNA and YSLEER.

As concerns this clone: Its binding antigen is unknown. Nothing much larger sits one base from this clone, and base qualities are not available.

The immunoSEQ Assay was used to sequence TCRbeta CDR3 regions. After extraction, genomic DNA underwent amplification by bias-controlled multiplex PCR, followed by high-throughput sequencing. In the source study's methods: To quantify the absolute abundance of every unique TCRbeta CDR3 region, sequences were collapsed and filtered. T cell fraction was estimated by normalizing TCRbeta template counts to usable DNA, which was measured by amplifying reference genes present in all nucleated cells. Repertoire TCRs were annotated as SARS-CoV-2-specific when V gene, CDR3 amino acid sequence and J gene were exactly matched to a known reactive TCR set. MIRA supplied the reference SARS-CoV-2 TCR set, which was filtered for enrichment in COVID-19-positive ImmuneCODE repertoires so that public or cross-reactive TCRs were removed. Drawing on the MIRA antigens, annotated TCRs were analysed further at the level of specific ORF or position within ORF. Breadth was defined as annotated unique rearrangements over total unique productive rearrangements; depth was the summed frequency of those rearrangements. Two-sided Wilcoxon rank-sum tests were used to compare TCR breadth between groups. Entries here come from immuneACCESS through TCRdb and include only in-frame sequences with V and J called. Some clones fail to appear in such tables; in the studies checked, an unresolved V gene covers under half of the shortfall, and the cause of the remainder is unknown. V, J and clone size reflect that table, while D and trimming were determined from the DNA. This sample lists 410,000 or so clones; around 90% were detected once. 12% of the sample rests with the top ten.

Recombination connected TRBV4-3 to TRBJ2-5; the D gene could be TRBD1 or TRBD2, each one agreeing over 6 bases. This receptor was taken from a person between 18 and 65 years old who received the Ad26.COV2.S COVID-19 vaccine or a placebo. Source: peripheral blood, taken in a trial of Ad26.COV2.S vaccine versus placebo. The sequenced DNA is TGCGCCAGCAGCCAAGATTTCGGGGGCACCCAAGAGACCCAGTACTTC. Translated, this is CASSQDFGGTQETQYF.